What follows describes a single TCR beta chain. What it binds is unknown. The sample comes from a study of identifying expanded T cells in peripheral blood. No infections or other immune events were documented during collection. Some clones are missing from TCRdb's copy, which holds only in-frame ones; the method was immunoSEQ multiplex PCR. The sample has approximately 120,000 clones, around 89% seen once. The CDR3 has 14 residues. V lost 3 bases and J 6 bases, leaving 15 bases between the germline ends. The germline gives CDR1 ENHRY, CDR2 SYGVKD. Study-level findings and limits: Technical replicates showed around 1.2 changed clones; roughly two weeks about 16; four weeks 19. Across healthy donors, higher total template counts meant significantly greater approximately 2-week count variance.

The sample was blood. This clonotype was obtained from a person aged 18 to 69 in good health. The chain recombines TRBV10-3 with TRBJ2-7; tentative D call: TRBD1 (6 bases). The CDR3 is CAISEVSRGPEQYF. The DNA for the CDR3 is TGTGCCATCAGTGAAGTTAGCAGGGGCCCCGAGCAGTACTTC.